This TCR beta chain emerged from a study of human T cells and chemical hapten exposure. Study-wide context: Minor pooled library volume differences mainly drove per-sample TCR yield variation.

Germline CDR1 is DFQATT and CDR2 is SNEGSKA (reference sequence). V gave up 5 bases and J gave up 4 bases; unmatched junction bases: 14. The CDR3 is 16 residues long. It was the library that attached unique molecular identifiers to individual cDNA molecules. Via MiXCR, TCRdb re-called the RACE reads, giving one row per CDR3 protein. The table shows just over 90,000 distinct CDR3 sequences, with 8.5% to 9% occurring only once. The time point here: healthy volunteer bleed at 2 weeks. Unfractionated whole blood was the source from which total RNA was extracted. The material sequenced was whole blood. This TCR derives from a female donor in good health. Some clones in this sample may be carry-over from other donors' samples. The rearrangement links TRBV20-1 to TRBJ1-1; 9 nucleotides match TRBD1. In nucleotides, the CDR3 is TGCAGTGCTCGATGGACAGGGGTCCAGAGGGCCACTGAAGCTTTCTTT. Translating it yields CSARWTGVQRATEAFF.